These T cell receptor beta chains were read from a single sample in a study of OX40 agonist ivuxolimab in advanced cancers. Some clones are missing from TCRdb's copy, which holds only in-frame ones; the method was immunoSEQ multiplex PCR. The sample carries some 74,000 clones, roughly nine tenths recorded once. Sequencing used CD4+ or CD8+ T cells sorted from blood, obtained in a trial of the OX40 agonist ivuxolimab. Every receptor here comes from an adult with an advanced solid tumor such as melanoma, head and neck, liver or kidney cancer. Both conserved end residues are part of each CDR3. Fields, in order: J gene, V gene, D gene, clone size, CDR3 DNA, CDR3 protein. The D gene is left open where the match is weak. Clone size is not always given. Where it is, it says once, few, many or a class for expanded clones.

>TRBJ2-2|TRBV2|TRBD2|NA
TGTGCCAGGGGCTTAAAAACCGATACTAGCGGGAGGGACACCGGGGAGCTGTTTTTT
CARGLKTDTSGRDTGELFF
>TRBJ1-5|TRBV19|TRBD1|NA
TGTGCCTCGGGGGCACAGGGGGGTTCGGGCAATCAGCCCCAGCATTTT
CASGAQGGSGNQPQHF
>TRBJ2-5|TRBV30|TRBD2|NA
TGTGCCTGGGGAGGACTAGCGGCCCAAGAGACCCAGTACTTC
CAWGGLAAQETQYF
>TRBJ2-1|TRBV4-3|TRBD2|NA
TGCGCCAGCAGCCGACAGACTAGCGGGCCTCAAAGCTCCTACAATGAGCAGTTCTTC
CASSRQTSGPQSSYNEQFF
>TRBJ2-6|TRBV4-2|NA|NA
TGTGCCAGCAGCCAAGCTAGGACGTTTGAATATTCTGGGGCCAACGTCCTGACTTTC
CASSQARTFEYSGANVLTF
>TRBJ2-3|TRBV10-3|NA|once
TGTGCCATCATGGAGGGACTCACCCTCGGGGGTACGCAGTATTTT
CAIMEGLTLGGTQYF
>TRBJ2-1|TRBV2|TRBD2|NA
TGTGCCAGCTATAGAGGACTAGCGGGAGTTGAGCAGTTCTTC
CASYRGLAGVEQFF
>TRBJ2-3|TRBV5-4|TRBD2|NA
TGTGCCAGCAGCCCTGGGGCTAGCGGGCTCGCAGATACGCAGTATTTT
CASSPGASGLADTQYF
>TRBJ1-1|TRBV15|NA|few
TGTGCCACCAGCAGGATTTTTGGTCAAAACACTGAAGCTTTCTTT
CATSRIFGQNTEAFF
>TRBJ1-3|TRBV12-5|NA|NA
TGTGCTAGTGGTTTGGTACTTTCCCAACAGTTAGGAAACACCATATATTTT
CASGLVLSQQLGNTIYF
>TRBJ2-3|TRBV30|NA|NA
TGTGCCTGGAGTCTCGGCGGAGATACGCAGTATTTT
CAWSLGGDTQYF
>TRBJ1-1|TRBV28|NA|once
TGTGCCAGCAGTTCTCCCCAGGGGTACACTGAAGCTTTCTTT
CASSSPQGYTEAFF
>TRBJ2-6|TRBV11-3|NA|NA
TGTGCCAGCAGCGACAGTCGTCCGGCCAACGTCCTGACTTTC
CASSDSRPANVLTF
>TRBJ1-1|TRBV10-3|TRBD1|NA
TGTGCCATAGGCAGGGGGGAAGCAGCTTTCTTT
CAIGRGEAAFF
>TRBJ2-6|TRBV10-3|NA|NA
TGTGCCATCAGCACAGGGATCGTGCCTGGGGCCAACGTCCTGACTTTC
CAISTGIVPGANVLTF
>TRBJ1-1|TRBV15|NA|NA
TGTGCCACCAGCAGAGAAGTAGGGGTGAACACTGAAGCTTTCTTT
CATSREVGVNTEAFF
>TRBJ1-2|TRBV7-9|NA|NA
TGTGCCAGCAGCTTGGGCAGAGCCTATGGCTACACCTTC
CASSLGRAYGYTF
>TRBJ1-3|TRBV7-9|NA|NA
TGTGCCAGCAGCTTAGGGTCAGAGGACCGAAGAAACACCATATATTTT
CASSLGSEDRRNTIYF
>TRBJ2-1|TRBV7-9|NA|NA
TGTGCCAGCAGCTTACAAGCGGGCCCCTCCAATGAGCAGTTCTTC
CASSLQAGPSNEQFF
>TRBJ2-2|TRBV18|NA|NA
TGTGCCAGCTCACTCATGAGGGGCACCGGGGAGCTGTTTTTT
CASSLMRGTGELFF
>TRBJ2-1|TRBV7-6|TRBD1|once
TGTGCCAGCAGAAACGGACAGGGGGGAAATGAGCAGTTCTTC
CASRNGQGGNEQFF
>TRBJ2-7|TRBV5-6|NA|NA
TGTGCCAGCAGCTTGCGCGGAGGGGAGCAGTACTTC
CASSLRGGEQYF
>TRBJ1-2|TRBV14|NA|NA
TGTGCCAGCAGCCATGGACAGATTTATGGCTACACCTTC
CASSHGQIYGYTF
>TRBJ2-7|TRBV5-1|TRBD1|NA
TGCGCCAGCCAAAACCCCGGGACAGGGGACCACGAGCAGTACTTC
CASQNPGTGDHEQYF
>TRBJ2-3|TRBV7-9|TRBD2|NA
TGTGCCAGCAGCTTAGCGGGTAGCGGGGGCCCAGATACGCAGTATTTT
CASSLAGSGGPDTQYF
>TRBJ2-5|TRBV5-1|NA|NA
TGCGCCAGTGCACCCCCGAACCAAGAGACCCAGTACTTC
CASAPPNQETQYF
>TRBJ2-3|TRBV6-4|NA|NA
TGTGCCAGCAGTGACTCTGGGACTTACTTAGATACGCAGTATTTT
CASSDSGTYLDTQYF
>TRBJ1-2|TRBV18|NA|NA
TGTGCCAGCTCACGGGCCGGGGATGACGGCTACACCTTC
CASSRAGDDGYTF
>TRBJ2-2|TRBV7-9|NA|NA
TGTGCCAGCAGCTTCGAAGGCTCGGGCGGGGAGCTGTTTTTT
CASSFEGSGGELFF
>TRBJ2-7|TRBV6-1|NA|NA
TGTGCCAGCAGTGAAGATGTGGGAAACACCTACGAGCAGTACTTC
CASSEDVGNTYEQYF
>TRBJ2-7|TRBV11-2|TRBD1|once
TGTGCCAGCAGCTCCCCGGGACAGGGGCAGTACTTC
CASSSPGQGQYF
>TRBJ2-7|TRBV5-5|TRBD1|NA
TGTGCCAGCAGCTTGGCCTCAGGACAGGCATACGAGCAGTACTTC
CASSLASGQAYEQYF
>TRBJ2-3|TRBV7-2|NA|NA
TGTGCCAGCAGCTCCCCAGACAGAGAAACAGATACGCAGTATTTT
CASSSPDRETDTQYF
>TRBJ2-5|TRBV6-6|TRBD1|NA
TGTGCCAGCAGTTACTCCGGGACAGTAGAGACCCAGTACTTC
CASSYSGTVETQYF
>TRBJ2-3|TRBV5-4|TRBD2|once
TGTGCCAGCAGCTCTCGGACTAGCGGGGGGGGGACAGATACGCAGTATTTT
CASSSRTSGGGTDTQYF
>TRBJ1-3|TRBV7-2|NA|NA
TGTGCCAGCAGACAGGTGGGAGGAAACACCATATATTTT
CASRQVGGNTIYF
>TRBJ2-3|TRBV30|TRBD2|NA
TGTGCCTGGAGTGTCCGGGGGGGAGATACGCAGTATTTT
CAWSVRGGDTQYF
>TRBJ1-4|TRBV5-1|TRBD1|NA
TGCGCCAGCAGCTTGCAAGTCCCGGGCCAGGGGGTAGGAGAAAAACTGTTTTTT
CASSLQVPGQGVGEKLFF
>TRBJ1-1|TRBV18|NA|NA
TGTGCCAGCTCACCACCGGGGTTGGGCACTGAAGCTTTCTTT
CASSPPGLGTEAFF
>TRBJ2-1|TRBV7-9|NA|NA
TGTGCCAGCAGCCCAGGTCCCGGGCGGACCTACAATGAGCAGTTCTTC
CASSPGPGRTYNEQFF
>TRBJ2-3|TRBV5-6|TRBD2|NA
TGTGCCAGCAGCCCACTCCCCACTGGAGCGGGAGGTAGCACAGATACGCAGTATTTT
CASSPLPTGAGGSTDTQYF
>TRBJ1-1|TRBV20-1|NA|NA
TGCAGTGCTAGGTACACTGAAGCTTTCTTT
CSARYTEAFF
>TRBJ2-2|TRBV5-1|NA|NA
TGCGCCAGCAGCTCTGGGGTGCGGGCCACCGGGGAGCTGTTTTTT
CASSSGVRATGELFF